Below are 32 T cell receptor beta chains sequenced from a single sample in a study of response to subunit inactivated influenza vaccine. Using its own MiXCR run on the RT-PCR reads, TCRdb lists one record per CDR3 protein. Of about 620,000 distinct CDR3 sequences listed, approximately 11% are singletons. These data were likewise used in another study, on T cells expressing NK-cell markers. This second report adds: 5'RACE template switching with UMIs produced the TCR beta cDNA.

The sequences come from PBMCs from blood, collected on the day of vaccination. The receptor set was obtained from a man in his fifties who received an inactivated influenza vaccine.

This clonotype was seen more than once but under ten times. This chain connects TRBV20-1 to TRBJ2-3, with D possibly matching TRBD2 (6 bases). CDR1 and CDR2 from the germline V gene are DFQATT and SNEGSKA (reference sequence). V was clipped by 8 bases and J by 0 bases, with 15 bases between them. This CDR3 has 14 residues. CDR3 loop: CSCLAGYSTDTQYF. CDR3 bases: TGCAGTTGCCTCGCGGGATATAGCACAGATACGCAGTATTTT.

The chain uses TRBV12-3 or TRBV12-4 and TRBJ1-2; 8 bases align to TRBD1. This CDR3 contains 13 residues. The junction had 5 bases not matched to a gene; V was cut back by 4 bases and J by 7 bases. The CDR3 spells CASSYRGIFGYTF. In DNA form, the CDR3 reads TGTGCCAGCAGTTACAGGGGGATATTTGGCTACACCTTC.

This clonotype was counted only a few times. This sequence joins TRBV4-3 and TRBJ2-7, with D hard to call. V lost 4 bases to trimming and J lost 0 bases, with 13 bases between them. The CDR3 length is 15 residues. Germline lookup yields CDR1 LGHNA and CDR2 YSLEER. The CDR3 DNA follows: TGCGCCAGCAGCCGGAACTTAGGTAGCTCCTACGAGCAGTACTTC. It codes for CASSRNLGSSYEQYF.

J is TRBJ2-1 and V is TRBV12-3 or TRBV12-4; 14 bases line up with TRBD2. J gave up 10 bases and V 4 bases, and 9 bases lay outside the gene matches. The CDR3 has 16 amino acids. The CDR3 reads CASSSRTSGRRGEQFF. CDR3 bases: TGTGCCAGCAGTTCCCGGACTAGCGGGAGGAGAGGCGAGCAGTTCTTC.

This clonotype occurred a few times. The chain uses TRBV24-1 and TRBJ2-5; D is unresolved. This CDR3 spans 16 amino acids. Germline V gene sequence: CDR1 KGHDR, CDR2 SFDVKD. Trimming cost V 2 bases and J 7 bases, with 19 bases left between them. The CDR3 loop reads CATSDSTGPIGRTQYF. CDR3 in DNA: TGTGCCACCAGTGATTCTACGGGCCCTATAGGAAGGACCCAGTACTTC.

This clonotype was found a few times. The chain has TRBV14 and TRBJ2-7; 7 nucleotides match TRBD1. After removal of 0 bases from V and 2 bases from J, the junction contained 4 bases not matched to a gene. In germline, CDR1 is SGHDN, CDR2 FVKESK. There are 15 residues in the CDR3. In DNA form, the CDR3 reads TGTGCCAGCAGCCAAGAAGGGACAGCGACCTACGAGCAGTACTTC. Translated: CASSQEGTATYEQYF.

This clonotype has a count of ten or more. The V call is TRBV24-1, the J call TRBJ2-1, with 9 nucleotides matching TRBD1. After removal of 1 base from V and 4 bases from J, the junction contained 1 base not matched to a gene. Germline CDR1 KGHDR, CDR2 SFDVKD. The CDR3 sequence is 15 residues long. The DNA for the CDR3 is TGTGCCACCAGTGATTTCGGGACAGGGTACAATGAGCAGTTCTTC. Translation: CATSDFGTGYNEQFF.

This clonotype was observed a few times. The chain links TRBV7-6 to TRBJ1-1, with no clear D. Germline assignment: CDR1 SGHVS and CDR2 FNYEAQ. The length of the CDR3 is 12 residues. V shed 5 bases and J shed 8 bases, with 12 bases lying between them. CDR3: CASSVTGSEAFF. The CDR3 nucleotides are TGTGCCAGCAGCGTAACCGGGTCGGAAGCTTTCTTT.

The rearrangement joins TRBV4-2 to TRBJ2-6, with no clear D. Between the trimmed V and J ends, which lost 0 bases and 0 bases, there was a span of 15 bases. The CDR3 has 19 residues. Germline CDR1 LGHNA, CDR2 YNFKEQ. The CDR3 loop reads CASSQDWQAAYSGANVLTF. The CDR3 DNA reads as TGTGCCAGCAGCCAAGATTGGCAGGCCGCCTACTCTGGGGCCAACGTCCTGACTTTC.

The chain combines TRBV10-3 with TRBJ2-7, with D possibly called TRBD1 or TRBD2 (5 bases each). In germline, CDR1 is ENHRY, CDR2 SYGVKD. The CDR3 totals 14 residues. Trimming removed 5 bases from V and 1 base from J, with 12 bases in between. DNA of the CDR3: TGTGCCATCAGTAGGAGCAGGGAGTCCTACGAGCAGTACTTC. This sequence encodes CAISRSRESYEQYF.

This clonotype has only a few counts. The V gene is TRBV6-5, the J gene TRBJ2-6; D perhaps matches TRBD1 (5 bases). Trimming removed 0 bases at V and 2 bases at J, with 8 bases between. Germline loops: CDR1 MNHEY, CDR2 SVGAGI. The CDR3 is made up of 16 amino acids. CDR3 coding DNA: TGTGCCAGCAGTTACTCACAAGGGGCTGGGGCCAACGTCCTGACTTTC. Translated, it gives CASSYSQGAGANVLTF.

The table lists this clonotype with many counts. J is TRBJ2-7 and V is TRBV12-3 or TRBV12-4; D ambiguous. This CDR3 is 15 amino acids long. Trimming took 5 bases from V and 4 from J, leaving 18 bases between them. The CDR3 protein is CASSAHVGPGYEQYF. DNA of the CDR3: TGTGCCAGCAGTGCCCACGTCGGACCTGGATACGAGCAGTACTTC.

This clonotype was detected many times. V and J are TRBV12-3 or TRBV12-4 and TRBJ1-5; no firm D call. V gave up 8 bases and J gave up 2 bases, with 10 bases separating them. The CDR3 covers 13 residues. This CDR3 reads CASGPTRNQPQHF. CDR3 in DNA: TGTGCCAGCGGGCCAACGCGCAATCAGCCCCAGCATTTT.

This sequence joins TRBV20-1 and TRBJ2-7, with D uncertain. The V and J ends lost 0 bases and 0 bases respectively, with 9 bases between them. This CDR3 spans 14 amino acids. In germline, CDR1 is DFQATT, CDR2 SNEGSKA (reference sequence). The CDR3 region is CSARDRLGSYEQYF. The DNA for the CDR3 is TGCAGTGCTAGAGATAGGTTGGGCTCCTACGAGCAGTACTTC.

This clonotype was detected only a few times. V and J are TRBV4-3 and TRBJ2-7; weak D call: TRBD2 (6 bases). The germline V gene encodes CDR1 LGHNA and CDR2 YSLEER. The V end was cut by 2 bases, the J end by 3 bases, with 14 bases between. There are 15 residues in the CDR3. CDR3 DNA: TGCGCCAGCAGCCAAAGGCCAGGACTAATCTACGAGCAGTACTTC. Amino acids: CASSQRPGLIYEQYF.

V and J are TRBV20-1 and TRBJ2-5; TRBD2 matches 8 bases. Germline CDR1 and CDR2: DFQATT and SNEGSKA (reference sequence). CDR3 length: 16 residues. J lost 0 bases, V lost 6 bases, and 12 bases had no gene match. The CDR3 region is CSALKLSGEYQETQYF. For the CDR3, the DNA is TGCAGTGCCCTAAAACTTAGCGGGGAGTACCAAGAGACCCAGTACTTC.

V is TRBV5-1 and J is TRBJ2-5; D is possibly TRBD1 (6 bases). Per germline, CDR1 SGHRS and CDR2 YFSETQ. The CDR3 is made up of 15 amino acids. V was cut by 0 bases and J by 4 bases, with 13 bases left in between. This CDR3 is CASSLGRGYGETQYF. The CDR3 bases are TGCGCCAGCAGCTTGGGCAGGGGTTATGGAGAGACCCAGTACTTC.

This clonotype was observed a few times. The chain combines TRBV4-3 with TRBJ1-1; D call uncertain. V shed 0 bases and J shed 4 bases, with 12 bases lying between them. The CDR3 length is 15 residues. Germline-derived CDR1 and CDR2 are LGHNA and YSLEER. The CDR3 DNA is TGCGCCAGCAGCCAAGAATGGGATGATCGCACTGAAGCTTTCTTT. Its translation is CASSQEWDDRTEAFF.

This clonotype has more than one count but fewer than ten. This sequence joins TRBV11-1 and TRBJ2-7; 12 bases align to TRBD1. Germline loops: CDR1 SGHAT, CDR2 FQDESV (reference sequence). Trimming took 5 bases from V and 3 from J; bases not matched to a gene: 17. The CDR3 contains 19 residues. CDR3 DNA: TGTGCCAGCAGCACTCCGGGACAGGGGGCAGCGGGAGCGCTCTACGAGCAGTACTTC. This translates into CASSTPGQGAAGALYEQYF.

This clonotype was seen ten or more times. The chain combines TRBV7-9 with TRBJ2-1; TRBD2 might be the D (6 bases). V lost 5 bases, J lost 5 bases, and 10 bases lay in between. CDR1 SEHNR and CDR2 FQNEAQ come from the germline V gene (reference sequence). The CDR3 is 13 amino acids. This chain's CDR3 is CASSPTSNNEQFF. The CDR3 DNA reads TGTGCCAGCAGCCCCACTAGCAACAATGAGCAGTTCTTC.

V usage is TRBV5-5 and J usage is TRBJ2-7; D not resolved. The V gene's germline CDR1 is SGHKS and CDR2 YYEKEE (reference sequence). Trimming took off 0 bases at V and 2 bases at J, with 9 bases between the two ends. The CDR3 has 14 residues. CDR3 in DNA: TGTGCCAGCAGCTTGGCCGTTTTTCCCTACGAGCAGTACTTC. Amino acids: CASSLAVFPYEQYF.

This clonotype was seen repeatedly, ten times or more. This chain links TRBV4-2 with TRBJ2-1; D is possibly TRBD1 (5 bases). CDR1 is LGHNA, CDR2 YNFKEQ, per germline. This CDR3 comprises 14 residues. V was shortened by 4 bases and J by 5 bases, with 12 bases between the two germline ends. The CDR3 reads CASSRTNRNNEQFF. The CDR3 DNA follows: TGTGCCAGCAGCCGAACTAACAGGAACAATGAGCAGTTCTTC.

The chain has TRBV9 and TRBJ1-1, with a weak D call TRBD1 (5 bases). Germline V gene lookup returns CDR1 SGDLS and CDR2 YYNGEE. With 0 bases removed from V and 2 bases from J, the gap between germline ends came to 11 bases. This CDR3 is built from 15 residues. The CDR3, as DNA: TGTGCCAGCAGCGTAGAAGCAGGGCCAAACACTGAAGCTTTCTTT. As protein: CASSVEAGPNTEAFF.

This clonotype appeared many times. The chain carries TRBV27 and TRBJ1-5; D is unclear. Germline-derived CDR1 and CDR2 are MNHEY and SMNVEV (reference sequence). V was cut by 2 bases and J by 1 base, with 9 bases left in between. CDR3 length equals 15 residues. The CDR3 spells CASSLRGSSNQPQHF. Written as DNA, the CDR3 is TGTGCCAGCAGTTTACGGGGTTCAAGCAATCAGCCCCAGCATTTT.

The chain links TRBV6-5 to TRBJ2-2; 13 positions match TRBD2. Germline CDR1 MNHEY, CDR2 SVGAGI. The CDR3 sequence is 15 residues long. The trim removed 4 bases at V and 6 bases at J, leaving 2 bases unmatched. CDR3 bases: TGTGCCAGCAGTTCGACTAGCGGGGGGTCCGGGGAGCTGTTTTTT. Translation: CASSSTSGGSGELFF.

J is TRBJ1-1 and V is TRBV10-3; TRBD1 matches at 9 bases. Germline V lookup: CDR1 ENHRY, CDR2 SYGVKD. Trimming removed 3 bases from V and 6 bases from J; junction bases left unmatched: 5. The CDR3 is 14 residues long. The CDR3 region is CAISEQGARAEAFF. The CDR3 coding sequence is TGTGCCATCAGTGAACAGGGGGCGCGCGCTGAAGCTTTCTTT.

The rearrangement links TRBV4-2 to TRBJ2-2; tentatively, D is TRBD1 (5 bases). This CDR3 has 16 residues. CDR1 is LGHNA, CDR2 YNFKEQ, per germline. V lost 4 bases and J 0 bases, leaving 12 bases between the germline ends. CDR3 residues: CASSPLQASNTGELFF. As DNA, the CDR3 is TGTGCCAGCAGCCCACTACAGGCATCGAACACCGGGGAGCTGTTTTTT.

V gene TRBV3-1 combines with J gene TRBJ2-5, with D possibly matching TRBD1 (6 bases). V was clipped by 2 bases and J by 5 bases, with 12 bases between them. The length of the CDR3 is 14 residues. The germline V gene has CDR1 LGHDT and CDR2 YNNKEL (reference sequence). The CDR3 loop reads CASSQLGHAETQYF. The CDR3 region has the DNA TGTGCCAGCAGCCAACTGGGACATGCGGAGACCCAGTACTTC.

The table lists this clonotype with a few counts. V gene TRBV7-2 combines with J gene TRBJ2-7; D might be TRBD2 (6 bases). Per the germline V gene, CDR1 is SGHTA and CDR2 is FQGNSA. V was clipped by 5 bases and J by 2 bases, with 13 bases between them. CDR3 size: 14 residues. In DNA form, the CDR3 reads TGTGCCAGCAGCCCACGGGACTTCGCCTACGAGCAGTACTTC. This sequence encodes CASSPRDFAYEQYF.

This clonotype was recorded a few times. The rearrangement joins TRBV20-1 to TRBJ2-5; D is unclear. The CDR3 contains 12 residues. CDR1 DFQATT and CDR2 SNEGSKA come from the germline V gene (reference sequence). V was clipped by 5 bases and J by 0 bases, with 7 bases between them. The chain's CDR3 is CSAGRYQETQYF. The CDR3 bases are TGCAGTGCTGGGCGGTACCAAGAGACCCAGTACTTC.

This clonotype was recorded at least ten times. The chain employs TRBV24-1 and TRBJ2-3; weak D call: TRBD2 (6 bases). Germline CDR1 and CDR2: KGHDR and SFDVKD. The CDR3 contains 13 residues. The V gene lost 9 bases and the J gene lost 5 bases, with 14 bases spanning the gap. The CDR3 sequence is CATRGTKEDTQYF. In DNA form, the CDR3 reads TGTGCCACCCGGGGGACCAAGGAAGATACGCAGTATTTT.

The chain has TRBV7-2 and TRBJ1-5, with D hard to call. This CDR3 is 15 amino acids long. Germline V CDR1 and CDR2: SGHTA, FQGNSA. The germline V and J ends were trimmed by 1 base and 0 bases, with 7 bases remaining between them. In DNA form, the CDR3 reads TGTGCCAGCAGCTTAGAGGTATATAGCAATCAGCCCCAGCATTTT. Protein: CASSLEVYSNQPQHF.